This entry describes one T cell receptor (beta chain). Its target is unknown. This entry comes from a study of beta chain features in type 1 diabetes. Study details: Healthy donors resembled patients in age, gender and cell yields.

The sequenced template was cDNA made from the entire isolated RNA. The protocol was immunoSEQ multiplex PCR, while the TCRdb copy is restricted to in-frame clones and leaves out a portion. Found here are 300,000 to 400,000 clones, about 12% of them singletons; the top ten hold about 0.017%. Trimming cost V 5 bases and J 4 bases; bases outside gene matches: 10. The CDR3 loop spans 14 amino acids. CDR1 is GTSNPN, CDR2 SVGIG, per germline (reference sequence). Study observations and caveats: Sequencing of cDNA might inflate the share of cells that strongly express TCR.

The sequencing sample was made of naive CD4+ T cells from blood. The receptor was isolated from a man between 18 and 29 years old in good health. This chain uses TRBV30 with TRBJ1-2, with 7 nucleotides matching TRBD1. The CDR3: CAWDPGQTIYGYTF. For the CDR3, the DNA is TGTGCCTGGGATCCGGGACAGACAATCTATGGCTACACCTTC.